Below, 28 T cell receptor beta chains from the same sample are listed, as sequenced in a study of blood T cell repertoires in COVID-19. This table comes from immunoSEQ multiplex PCR, and its TCRdb copy is limited to in-frame clones, with some not included. The data hold 110,000 or so clones, with around 83% observed a single time. Specimen: peripheral blood. These receptors came from a woman aged 60-75 years with COVID-19, enrolled during active disease.

The gene calls are TRBV6-5 and TRBJ2-7, with a possible D match to TRBD1 (5 bases). Trimming took off 2 bases at V and 6 bases at J, with 5 bases between the two ends. The length of the CDR3 is 11 residues. Germline V gene sequence: CDR1 MNHEY, CDR2 SVGAGI. CDR3 DNA: TGTGCCAGCAGTTACGGGGCCGAGCAGTACTTC. Amino acid sequence: CASSYGAEQYF.

V and J are TRBV5-1 and TRBJ2-1, with 10 bases matching TRBD2. This CDR3 is built from 16 residues. Germline V gene data show CDR1 as SGHRS and CDR2 as YFSETQ. With V trimmed by 0 bases and J by 8 bases, 8 bases remained unmatched. CDR3: CASSLASSGGFDEQFF. The CDR3 nucleotides read TGCGCCAGCAGCTTGGCTTCTAGCGGGGGCTTCGATGAGCAGTTCTTC.

This clone has a single count. The rearrangement links TRBV28 to TRBJ2-7; 11 bases are a match to TRBD1. Per the germline V gene, CDR1 is MDHEN and CDR2 is SYDVKM. The CDR3 covers 15 residues. The V gene end was trimmed by 3 bases and the J gene end by 2 bases; junction bases not matched to a gene: 3. The CDR3 loop reads CASSLGQGGPYEQYF. The DNA of the CDR3 is TGTGCCAGCAGTTTGGGACAGGGGGGACCCTACGAGCAGTACTTC. Using reference TRBV28 and TRBJ2-7 for the parts outside the CDR3, the full variable domain is DVKVTQSSRYLVKRTGEKVFLECVQDMDHENMFWYRQDPGLGLRLIYFSYDVKMKEKGDIPEGYSVSREKKERFSLILESASTNQTSMYLCASSLGQGGPYEQYFGPGTRLTVT.

The gene calls are TRBV3-1 (or the pseudogene TRBV3-2) and TRBJ2-7; D not resolved. The CDR3 consists of 16 residues. V lost 3 bases and J 5 bases, leaving 20 bases between the germline ends. CDR1 LGHDT and CDR2 YNNKEL come from the germline V gene (reference sequence). The CDR3 nucleotides are TGTGCCAGCAGCCACCCCCGCTTTGCTTTTAGAAACGAGCAGTACTTC. Translation gives CASSHPRFAFRNEQYF.

This clone turned up a few times. The J gene is TRBJ1-1, the V gene TRBV2, with D maybe TRBD1 (5 bases). There are 14 residues in the CDR3. The germline V gene encodes CDR1 SNHLY and CDR2 FYNNEI. V shed 8 bases and J shed 0 bases, with 13 bases lying between them. The CDR3 protein is CASVGGEVNTEAFF. The DNA for the CDR3 is TGTGCCAGCGTTGGGGGGGAGGTGAACACTGAAGCTTTCTTT. The entire variable domain, with the rest obtained from reference TRBV2 and TRBJ1-1, is as follows: EPEVTQTPSHQVTQMGQEVILRCVPISNHLYFYWYRQILGQKVEFLVSFYNNEISEKSEIFDDQFSVERPDGSNFTLKIRSTKLEDSAMYFCASVGGEVNTEAFFGQGTRLTVV.

The chain links TRBV7-7 to TRBJ2-7; TRBD2 is a possible D gene (5 bases). The CDR3 covers 13 residues. V lost 1 base and J 7 bases, leaving 11 bases between the germline ends. Germline CDR1 reads SSHAT; CDR2 reads FNYEAQ (reference sequence). The chain's CDR3 is CASSLDSTGEQYF. Written as DNA, the CDR3 is TGTGCCAGCAGCTTAGATAGCACGGGGGAGCAGTACTTC.

This rearrangement joins TRBV9 to TRBJ2-1; 7 positions agree with TRBD1. CDR1 and CDR2 (germline): SGDLS, YYNGEE. Trimming removed 3 bases from V and 12 bases from J; junction bases left unmatched: 12. The CDR3 is 14 amino acids. This CDR3 is CASSARQGSVMQFF. The DNA of the CDR3 is TGTGCCAGCAGCGCTCGACAGGGAAGCGTTATGCAGTTCTTC.

The V and J genes are TRBV25-1 and TRBJ1-4, with 8 positions matching TRBD1. After removal of 2 bases from V and 8 bases from J, the junction contained 7 bases not matched to a gene. The CDR3 loop spans 15 amino acids. Germline V gene data show CDR1 as MGHDK and CDR2 as SYGVNS. For the CDR3, the DNA is TGTGCCAGCAGTGAAGCCGCAGGGGGCAGAGAAAAACTGTTTTTT. It is translated as CASSEAAGGREKLFF.

The table lists this clone with a few counts. This chain links TRBV24-1 with TRBJ1-3; TRBD1 is a possible D gene (5 bases). The CDR3 contains 13 residues. V dropped 7 bases and J dropped 0 bases, with 6 bases sitting between them. Germline V lookup: CDR1 KGHDR, CDR2 SFDVKD. The DNA of the CDR3 is TGTGCCACCAGAGGGGTCTCTGGAAACACCATATATTTT. Translated, it gives CATRGVSGNTIYF.

DNA of the CDR3: TGCGCCAGCAGCAATCCCACCATGGGGGGCACTGAAGCTTTCTTT. It encodes CASSNPTMGGTEAFF. The rearrangement links TRBV5-1 to TRBJ1-1, with D perhaps TRBD1 (5 bases). This CDR3 has 15 residues. Between the trimmed V and J ends, which lost 4 bases and 4 bases, there was a span of 17 bases. Looked up from germline, CDR1 is SGHRS and CDR2 is YFSETQ.

The J gene is TRBJ2-5, the V gene TRBV25-1; 10 nucleotides match TRBD2. CDR1 and CDR2 from the germline V gene are MGHDK and SYGVNS. Germline trimming cut 4 bases from V and 2 bases from J; bases unmatched to any gene: 4. The CDR3 runs to 15 residues. The CDR3 reads CASSGRLAGQETQYF. CDR3 sequence (DNA): TGTGCCAGCAGTGGAAGACTAGCGGGTCAAGAGACCCAGTACTTC.

This chain joins TRBV10-3 and TRBJ1-5, with 7 bases lining up with TRBD1. Germline-derived CDR1 and CDR2 are ENHRY and SYGVKD. The V and J ends lost 11 bases and 9 bases, in that order; junction bases with no gene match: 22. The CDR3 has 16 amino acids. The DNA of the CDR3 is TGTGCCTCGGGGAACAGGATCGTCACAGGGGATGGGCCCCAGCATTTT. Protein: CASGNRIVTGDGPQHF.

The genes are TRBV28 and TRBJ2-2; 9 nucleotides line up with TRBD2. The CDR3 consists of 15 residues. Germline CDR1 reads MDHEN; CDR2 reads SYDVKM. The J segment lost 6 bases and the V segment lost 7 bases, leaving 9 bases of the junction unmatched. The CDR3 region is CASIFHRTSAGELFF. The DNA of the CDR3 is TGTGCCAGCATCTTTCACCGGACTAGCGCCGGGGAGCTGTTTTTT.

V is TRBV18 and J is TRBJ1-4; D is unclear. Deletions cut 3 bases from V and 8 bases from J, with 10 bases between. CDR3 length: 13 residues. Germline loops: CDR1 KGHSH, CDR2 LQKENI. The CDR3 sequence is CASSPEAGEKLFF. In DNA, the CDR3 is TGTGCCAGCTCACCCGAGGCGGGGGAAAAACTGTTTTTT.

This chain connects TRBV10-3 to TRBJ1-2; perhaps TRBD1 as D (6 bases). The germline V gene has CDR1 ENHRY and CDR2 SYGVKD. CDR3 length equals 12 residues. Trimming took 4 bases from V and 6 from J, leaving 9 bases between them. CDR3 bases: TGTGCCATCAGTGGAACAGGGAATGGCTACACCTTC. Translation: CAISGTGNGYTF.

Only a few counts were recorded for this clone. The rearrangement links TRBV5-6 to TRBJ2-5, with no clear D. The ends were cut back, 2 bases at V and 7 bases at J, with 18 bases in the middle. This CDR3 has 15 residues. Germline V gene sequence: CDR1 SGHDT, CDR2 YYEEEE. CDR3 DNA: TGTGCCAGCAGCTTACTGATTACAAGACGAGGGACCCAGTACTTC. It yields the protein CASSLLITRRGTQYF.

This clone has a single count. The chain links TRBV6-5 to TRBJ1-2; tentatively, D is TRBD1 (5 bases). This CDR3 is 14 amino acids long. The germline V and J ends were trimmed by 4 bases and 1 base, with 10 bases remaining between them. The germline CDR1 and CDR2 sequences are MNHEY and SVGAGI. In nucleotides, the CDR3 is TGTGCCAGCAGTTGGACATCTCTTAACTATGGCTACACCTTC. This codes for CASSWTSLNYGYTF.

The gene calls are TRBV2 and TRBJ2-1; 8 bases fit TRBD2. Trimming took 7 bases from V and 3 from J; bases not matched to a gene: 11. Germline CDR1 and CDR2: SNHLY and FYNNEI. The CDR3 extends over 16 amino acids. The CDR3 spells CASTHQSGGDYNEQFF. CDR3 DNA: TGTGCCAGCACCCATCAGTCGGGGGGGGACTACAATGAGCAGTTCTTC.

The V and J genes are TRBV19 and TRBJ1-1; 8 positions match TRBD1. The CDR3 runs to 16 residues. From germline, CDR1 is LNHDA and CDR2 SQIVND (reference sequence). The V segment lost 4 bases and the J segment 7 bases; nucleotides outside the gene matches: 14. The CDR3 is CASSKDRVGLQGEAFF. Written as DNA, the CDR3 is TGTGCCAGTAGTAAGGACAGGGTTGGGCTTCAGGGTGAAGCTTTCTTT.

The V gene is TRBV18, the J gene TRBJ2-3; 12 bases align to TRBD2. Germline CDR1 reads KGHSH; CDR2 reads LQKENI. J gave up 3 bases and V 3 bases, and 4 bases lay outside the gene matches. The CDR3 runs to 16 residues. Here the CDR3 reads CASSPVTSGGTDTQYF. DNA for the CDR3: TGTGCCAGCTCACCCGTGACTAGCGGGGGTACAGATACGCAGTATTTT.

The genes are TRBV9 and TRBJ1-2; 7 bases fit TRBD1. Unmatched junction bases numbered 9, after V lost 0 bases and J lost 7 bases. From germline, CDR1 is SGDLS and CDR2 YYNGEE. The CDR3 is 15 residues long. The DNA for the CDR3 is TGTGCCAGCAGCGTAGGGCTTGGGACAGTTCCTGGCTACACCTTC. It codes for CASSVGLGTVPGYTF.

The rearrangement joins TRBV27 to TRBJ2-7, with a weak D call TRBD1 (6 bases). The ends were cut back, 5 bases at V and 1 base at J, with 12 bases in the middle. From germline, CDR1 is MNHEY and CDR2 SMNVEV (reference sequence). The CDR3 is 14 amino acids. The CDR3 protein is CASSPRDNSYEQYF. CDR3 nucleotide sequence: TGTGCCAGCAGTCCCCGGGACAATTCCTACGAGCAGTACTTC.

The rearrangement joins TRBV3-1 (or the pseudogene TRBV3-2) to TRBJ1-2; D not resolved. V was shortened by 1 base and J by 4 bases, with 7 bases between the two germline ends. Germline-derived CDR1 and CDR2 are LGHDT and YNNKEL (reference sequence). The CDR3 is 13 amino acids. In nucleotides, the CDR3 is TGTGCCAGCAGCCAAGGGCGGGGCTATGGCTACACCTTC. Protein product: CASSQGRGYGYTF.

The CDR3 DNA is TGTGCCACCAGTCCCCGAGGGGAGACCCAGTACTTC. Protein product: CATSPRGETQYF. The chain uses TRBV24-1 and TRBJ2-5, with a tentative D call TRBD2 (5 bases). V was trimmed by 6 bases and J by 5 bases, leaving 9 bases between them. The germline gives CDR1 KGHDR, CDR2 SFDVKD. The CDR3 has 12 residues.

This sequence joins TRBV19 and TRBJ2-3, with TRBD2 identical over 9 bases. After removal of 8 bases from V and 9 bases from J, the junction contained 12 bases not matched to a gene. This CDR3 has 14 amino acids. Germline CDR1 reads LNHDA; CDR2 reads SQIVND (reference sequence). The CDR3: CASLGGGGALTQYF. DNA of the CDR3: TGTGCCAGTCTTGGTGGCGGGGGGGCCCTAACGCAGTATTTT.

J is TRBJ2-1 and V is TRBV7-2; 9 nucleotides align to TRBD1. The germline V gene has CDR1 SGHTA and CDR2 FQGNSA. This CDR3 is 13 amino acids long. V lost 5 bases to trimming and J lost 7 bases; unmatched junction nucleotides: 3. The DNA of the CDR3 is TGTGCCAGCAGCCGGGACAGGGAGAATGAGCAGTTCTTC. Translating it yields CASSRDRENEQFF.

This sequence joins TRBV3-1 (or the pseudogene TRBV3-2) and TRBJ2-7, with D hard to call. The CDR3 runs 15 residues. Germline values: CDR1 LGHDT, CDR2 YNNKEL (reference sequence). V dropped 1 base and J dropped 3 bases, with 13 bases sitting between them. In DNA form, the CDR3 reads TGTGCCAGCAGCCAAGGCTCCGGAGCCCGCTACGAGCAGTACTTC. Amino acids: CASSQGSGARYEQYF.

By its share, this clone is medium-sized. The chain is built from TRBV9 and TRBJ1-4; 7 bases match TRBD1. The CDR3 is 14 amino acids. The V gene's germline CDR1 is SGDLS and CDR2 YYNGEE. V lost 2 bases and J lost 8; bases outside the gene matches: 6. Here the CDR3 DNA reads TGTGCCAGCAGCGTCGGAGGGGGCTACGAAAAACTGTTTTTT. This sequence encodes CASSVGGGYEKLFF.